This TCR beta chain was obtained from a study of OX40 agonist ivuxolimab in advanced cancers. Trimming left V 0 bases short and J 11 bases short, with 16 bases between. The CDR3 is made up of 14 amino acids. The germline V gene encodes CDR1 LNHDA and CDR2 SQIVND (reference sequence). The study's findings and limits: Among patients with partial responses at 0.1-3.0 mg/kg, clonal expansion was among the lowest. Expanded clones were, on average, more numerous in CD8+ T cells than in CD4+. Clonal expansion by week 6 occurred in CD4+ and CD8+ blood T cells (at 0.1 to 3.0 mg/kg).

With respect to this clone: Its antigen is not known.

The assay was immunoSEQ multiplex PCR, and TCRdb's table has in-frame clones only and misses some. The table lists approximately 59,000 clones, roughly 88% of them singletons. Collection of blood occurred at baseline, at cycle 4 day 1, and at cycle 7 day 1. The source was CD4+ or CD8+ T cells sorted from blood, collected in a trial of the OX40 agonist ivuxolimab. The receptor was isolated from an adult with an advanced solid tumor such as melanoma, head and neck, liver or kidney cancer. This chain uses TRBV19 with TRBJ1-1; TRBD1 is a possible D gene (5 bases). The CDR3 sequence is CASSIELVRGLAFF. The CDR3 region has the DNA TGTGCCAGTAGTATAGAATTGGTTAGGGGACTCGCTTTCTTT. Full variable domain (rest looked up from reference TRBV19 and TRBJ1-1): DGGITQSPKYLFRKEGQNVTLSCEQNLNHDAMYWYRQDPGQGLRLIYYSQIVNDFQKGDIAEGYSVSREKKESFPLTVTSAQKNPTAFYLCASSIELVRGLAFFGQGTRLTVV.